One T cell receptor beta chain is described in this entry. Its antigen remains unidentified. This sample stems from a study of T-cell memory formation after mild COVID-19. General study findings and limits: For contracting clones, CD4+ ones sat mainly in CM and EM, CD8+ in EMRA.

TCRdb processed the 5' RACE reads anew with MiXCR; each CDR3 protein has one entry. This sample has about 210,000 distinct CDR3 sequences; about 11% occur once, and the top ten carry approximately 3%. The ends were cut back, 4 bases at V and 5 bases at J, with 9 bases in the middle. The CDR3 spans 14 residues. The germline CDR1 and CDR2 sequences are LGHDT and YNNKEL (reference sequence). J is TRBJ1-6 and V is TRBV3-1, with D possibly matching TRBD1 (6 bases). What was sequenced was PBMCs or a T cell subset sorted from them (not recorded which). The receptor was derived from a man aged 18 to 30 who had mild COVID-19 (a few samples of this study predate the infection). Cell type and time point are not known. CDR3 loop: CASSRQVNNSPLHF. The CDR3 nucleotides are TGTGCCAGCAGCCGACAGGTGAATAATTCACCCCTCCACTTT.